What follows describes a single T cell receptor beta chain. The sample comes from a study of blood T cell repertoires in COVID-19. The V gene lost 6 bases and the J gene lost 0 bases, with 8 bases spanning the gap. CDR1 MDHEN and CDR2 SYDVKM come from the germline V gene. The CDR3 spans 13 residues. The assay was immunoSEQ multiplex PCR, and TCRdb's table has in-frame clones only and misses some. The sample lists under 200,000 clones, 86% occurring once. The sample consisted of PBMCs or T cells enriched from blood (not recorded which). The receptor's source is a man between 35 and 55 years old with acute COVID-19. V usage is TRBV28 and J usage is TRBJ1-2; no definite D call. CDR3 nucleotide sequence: TGTGCCAGCAGCCCGGTAGCTAACTATGGCTACACCTTC. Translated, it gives CASSPVANYGYTF.